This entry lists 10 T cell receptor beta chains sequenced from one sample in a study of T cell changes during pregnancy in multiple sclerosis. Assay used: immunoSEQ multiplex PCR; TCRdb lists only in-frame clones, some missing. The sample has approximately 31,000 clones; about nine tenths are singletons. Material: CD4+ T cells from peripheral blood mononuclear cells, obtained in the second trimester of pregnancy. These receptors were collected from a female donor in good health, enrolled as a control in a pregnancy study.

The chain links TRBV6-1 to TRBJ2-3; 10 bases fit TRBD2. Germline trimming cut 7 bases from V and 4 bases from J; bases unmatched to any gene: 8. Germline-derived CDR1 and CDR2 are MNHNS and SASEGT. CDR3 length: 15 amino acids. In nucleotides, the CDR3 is TGTGCCAGCACCACGCTAGCGGGAGTGGCAGATACGCAGTATTTT. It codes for CASTTLAGVADTQYF.

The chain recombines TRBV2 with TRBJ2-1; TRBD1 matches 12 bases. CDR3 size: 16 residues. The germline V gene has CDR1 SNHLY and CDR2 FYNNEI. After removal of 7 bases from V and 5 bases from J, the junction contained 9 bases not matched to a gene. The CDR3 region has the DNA TGTGCCAGCAATCGGGACAGGGGGCTTTCCAACAATGAGCAGTTCTTC. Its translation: CASNRDRGLSNNEQFF.

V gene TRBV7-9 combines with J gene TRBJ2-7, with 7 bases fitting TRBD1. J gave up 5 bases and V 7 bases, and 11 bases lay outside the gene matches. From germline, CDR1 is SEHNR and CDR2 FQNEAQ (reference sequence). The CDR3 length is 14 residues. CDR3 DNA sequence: TGTGCCAGCAACGCAGGGGGACGTGGAAACGAGCAGTACTTC. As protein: CASNAGGRGNEQYF.

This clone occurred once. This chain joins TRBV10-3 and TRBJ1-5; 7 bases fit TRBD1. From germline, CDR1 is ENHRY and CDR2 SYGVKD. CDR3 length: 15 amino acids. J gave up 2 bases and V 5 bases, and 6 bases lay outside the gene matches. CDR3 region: CAISPQGLGNQPQHF. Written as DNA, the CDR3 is TGTGCCATCAGTCCACAGGGGCTGGGCAATCAGCCCCAGCATTTT.

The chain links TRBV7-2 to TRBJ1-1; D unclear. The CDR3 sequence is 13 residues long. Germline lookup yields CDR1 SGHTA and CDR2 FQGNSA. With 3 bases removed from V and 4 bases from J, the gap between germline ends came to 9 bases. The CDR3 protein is CASSFGRGTEAFF. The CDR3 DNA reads TGTGCCAGCAGCTTTGGTCGAGGCACTGAAGCTTTCTTT. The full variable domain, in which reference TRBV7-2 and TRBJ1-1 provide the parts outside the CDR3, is GAGVSQSPSNKVTEKGKDVELRCDPISGHTALYWYRQSLGQGLEFLIYFQGNSAPDKSGLPSDRFSAERTGGSVSTLTIQRTQQEDSAVYLCASSFGRGTEAFFGQGTRLTVV.

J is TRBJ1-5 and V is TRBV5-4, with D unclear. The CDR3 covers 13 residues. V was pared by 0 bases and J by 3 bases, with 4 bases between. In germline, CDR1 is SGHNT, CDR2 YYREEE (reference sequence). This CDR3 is CASSLDINQPQHF. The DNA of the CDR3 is TGTGCCAGCAGCTTGGACATCAATCAGCCCCAGCATTTT.

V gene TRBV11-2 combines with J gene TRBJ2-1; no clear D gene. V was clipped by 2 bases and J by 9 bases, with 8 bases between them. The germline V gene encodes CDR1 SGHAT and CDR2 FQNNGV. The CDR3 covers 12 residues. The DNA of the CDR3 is TGTGCCAGCAGCTTACCCCTAGGTGAGCAGTTCTTC. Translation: CASSLPLGEQFF.

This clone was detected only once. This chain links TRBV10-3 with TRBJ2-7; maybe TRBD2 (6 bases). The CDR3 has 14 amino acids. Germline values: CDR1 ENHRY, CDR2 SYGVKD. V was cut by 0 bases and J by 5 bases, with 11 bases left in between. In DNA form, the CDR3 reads TGTGCCATCAGTGAGTCGGGGGGAGCCAACGAGCAGTACTTC. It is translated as CAISESGGANEQYF.

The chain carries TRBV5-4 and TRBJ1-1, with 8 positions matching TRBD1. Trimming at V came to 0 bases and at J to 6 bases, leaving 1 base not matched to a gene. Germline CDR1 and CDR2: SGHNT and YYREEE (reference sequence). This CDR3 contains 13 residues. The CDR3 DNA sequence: TGTGCCAGCAGCTTGGACAGGGGGTCTGAAGCTTTCTTT. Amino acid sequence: CASSLDRGSEAFF.

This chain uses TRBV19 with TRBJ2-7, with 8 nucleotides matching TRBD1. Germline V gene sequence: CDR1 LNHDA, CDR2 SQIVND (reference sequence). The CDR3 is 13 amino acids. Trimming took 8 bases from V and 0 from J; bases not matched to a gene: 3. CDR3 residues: CASAGTGSYEQYF. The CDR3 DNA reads TGTGCCAGTGCCGGGACAGGCTCCTACGAGCAGTACTTC.